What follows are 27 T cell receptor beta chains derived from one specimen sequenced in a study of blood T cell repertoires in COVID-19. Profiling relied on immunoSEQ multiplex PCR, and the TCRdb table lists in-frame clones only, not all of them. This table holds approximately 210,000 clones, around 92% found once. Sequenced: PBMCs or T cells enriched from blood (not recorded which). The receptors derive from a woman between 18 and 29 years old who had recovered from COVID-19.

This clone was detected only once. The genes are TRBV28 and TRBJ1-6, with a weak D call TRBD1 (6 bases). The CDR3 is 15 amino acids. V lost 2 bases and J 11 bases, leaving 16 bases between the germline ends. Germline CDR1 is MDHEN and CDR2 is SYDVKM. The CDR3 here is CASSLQGPLRAPLHF. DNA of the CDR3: TGTGCCAGCAGTTTACAGGGGCCGCTACGGGCACCCCTCCACTTT.

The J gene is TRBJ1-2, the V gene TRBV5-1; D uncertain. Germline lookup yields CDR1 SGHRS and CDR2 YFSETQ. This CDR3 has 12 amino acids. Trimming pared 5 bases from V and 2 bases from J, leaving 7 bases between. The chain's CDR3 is CASSLSNYGYTF. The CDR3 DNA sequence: TGCGCCAGCAGTCTCTCCAACTATGGCTACACCTTC.

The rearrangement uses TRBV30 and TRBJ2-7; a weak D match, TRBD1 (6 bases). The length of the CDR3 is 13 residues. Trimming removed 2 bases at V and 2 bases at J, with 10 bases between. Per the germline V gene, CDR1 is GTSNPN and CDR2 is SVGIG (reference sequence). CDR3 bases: TGTGCCTGGAGTCCATGGACAGCCTACGAGCAGTACTTC. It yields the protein CAWSPWTAYEQYF.

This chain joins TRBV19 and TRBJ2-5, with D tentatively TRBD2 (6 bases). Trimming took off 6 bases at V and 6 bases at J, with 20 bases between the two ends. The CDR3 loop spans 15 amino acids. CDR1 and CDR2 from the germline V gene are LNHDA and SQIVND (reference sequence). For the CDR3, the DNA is TGTGCCAGTAGCGGGGGAGCGGTAATAGGGCAGACCCAGTACTTC. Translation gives CASSGGAVIGQTQYF.

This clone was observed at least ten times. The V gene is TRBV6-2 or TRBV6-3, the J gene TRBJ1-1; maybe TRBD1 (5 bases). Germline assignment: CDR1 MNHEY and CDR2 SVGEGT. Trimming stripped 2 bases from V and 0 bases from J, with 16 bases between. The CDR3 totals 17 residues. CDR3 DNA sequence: TGTGCCAGCAGTTACCGTGCCGGGGCGGGAATGAACACTGAAGCTTTCTTT. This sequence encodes CASSYRAGAGMNTEAFF.

The CDR3 sequence is CASSQDKGSPHEQYF. Written as DNA, the CDR3 is TGCGCCAGCAGCCAAGACAAAGGTAGCCCCCACGAGCAGTACTTC. The rearrangement joins TRBV4-1 to TRBJ2-7, with D unresolved. V was cut by 0 bases and J by 5 bases, with 14 bases left in between. The CDR3 is 15 residues long. CDR1 and CDR2 (germline): MGHRA, YSYEKL.

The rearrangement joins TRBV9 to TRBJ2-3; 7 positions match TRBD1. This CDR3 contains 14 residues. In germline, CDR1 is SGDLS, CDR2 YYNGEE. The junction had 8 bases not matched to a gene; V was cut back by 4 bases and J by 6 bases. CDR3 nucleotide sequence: TGTGCCAGCAGCCCACAGACAGGGTCTGATACGCAGTATTTT. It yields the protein CASSPQTGSDTQYF.

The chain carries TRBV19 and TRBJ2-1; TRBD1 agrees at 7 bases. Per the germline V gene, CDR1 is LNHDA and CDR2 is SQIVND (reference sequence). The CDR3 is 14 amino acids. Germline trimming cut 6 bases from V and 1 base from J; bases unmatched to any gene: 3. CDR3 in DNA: TGTGCCAGTAGCACGACAGGGTCCTACAATGAGCAGTTCTTC. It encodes CASSTTGSYNEQFF.

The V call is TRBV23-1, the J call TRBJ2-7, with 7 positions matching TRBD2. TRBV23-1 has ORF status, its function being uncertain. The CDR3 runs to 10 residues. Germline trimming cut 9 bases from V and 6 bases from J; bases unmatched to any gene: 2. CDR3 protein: CARREGEQYF. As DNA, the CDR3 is TGCGCCAGGAGGGAGGGCGAGCAGTACTTC.

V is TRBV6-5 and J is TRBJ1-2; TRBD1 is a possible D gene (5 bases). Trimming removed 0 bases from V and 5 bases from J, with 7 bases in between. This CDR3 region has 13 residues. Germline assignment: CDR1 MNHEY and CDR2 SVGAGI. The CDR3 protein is CASSYSGGYGYTF. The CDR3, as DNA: TGTGCCAGCAGTTACTCGGGGGGATATGGCTACACCTTC.

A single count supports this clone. The CDR3, as DNA: TGTGCCAGCTCACCAGTTGCGGGGGGGTACAATGAGCAGTTCTTC. Its translation: CASSPVAGGYNEQFF. The chain is built from TRBV18 and TRBJ2-1; 9 bases match TRBD2. The junction had 3 bases not matched to a gene; V was cut back by 2 bases and J by 4 bases. The CDR3 is 15 residues long. Germline assignment: CDR1 KGHSH and CDR2 LQKENI.

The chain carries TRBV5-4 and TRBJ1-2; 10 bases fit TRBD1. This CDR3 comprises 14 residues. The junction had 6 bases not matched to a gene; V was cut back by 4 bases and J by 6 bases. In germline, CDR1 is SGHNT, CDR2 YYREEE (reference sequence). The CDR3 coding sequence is TGTGCCAGCAGCGGGGACAGGGGATGGAATGGCTACACCTTC. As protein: CASSGDRGWNGYTF. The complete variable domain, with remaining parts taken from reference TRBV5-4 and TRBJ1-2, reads ETGVTQSPTHLIKTRGQQVTLRCSSQSGHNTVSWYQQALGQGPQFIFQYYREEENGRGNFPPRFSGLQFPNYSSELNVNALELDDSALYLCASSGDRGWNGYTFGSGTRLTVV.

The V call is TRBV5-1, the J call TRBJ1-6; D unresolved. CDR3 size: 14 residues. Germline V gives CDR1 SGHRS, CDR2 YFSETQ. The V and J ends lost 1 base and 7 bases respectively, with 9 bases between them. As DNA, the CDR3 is TGCGCCAGCAGCTTGATTTCCGGGAATTCACCCCTCCACTTT. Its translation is CASSLISGNSPLHF. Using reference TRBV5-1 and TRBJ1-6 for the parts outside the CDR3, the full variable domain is KAGVTQTPRYLIKTRGQQVTLSCSPISGHRSVSWYQQTPGQGLQFLFEYFSETQRNKGNFPGRFSGRQFSNSRSEMNVSTLELGDSALYLCASSLISGNSPLHFGNGTRLTVT.

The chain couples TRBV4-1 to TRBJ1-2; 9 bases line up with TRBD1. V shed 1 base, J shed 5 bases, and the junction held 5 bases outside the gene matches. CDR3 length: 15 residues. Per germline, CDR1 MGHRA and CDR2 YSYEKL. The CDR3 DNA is TGCGCCAGCAGCCAAGGAACCGGGACAGGGTATGGCTACACCTTC. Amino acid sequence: CASSQGTGTGYGYTF.

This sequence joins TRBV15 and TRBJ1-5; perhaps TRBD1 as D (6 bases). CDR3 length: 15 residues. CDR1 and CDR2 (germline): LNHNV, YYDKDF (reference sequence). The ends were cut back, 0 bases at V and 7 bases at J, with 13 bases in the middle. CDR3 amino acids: CATSRDHRADQPQHF. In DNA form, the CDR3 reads TGTGCCACCAGCAGAGATCACAGGGCAGACCAGCCCCAGCATTTT.

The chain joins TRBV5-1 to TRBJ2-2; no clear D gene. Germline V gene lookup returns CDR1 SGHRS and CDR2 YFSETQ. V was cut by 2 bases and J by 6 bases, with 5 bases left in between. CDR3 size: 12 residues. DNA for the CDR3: TGCGCCAGCAGCTTTTCATCCGGGGAGCTGTTTTTT. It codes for CASSFSSGELFF.

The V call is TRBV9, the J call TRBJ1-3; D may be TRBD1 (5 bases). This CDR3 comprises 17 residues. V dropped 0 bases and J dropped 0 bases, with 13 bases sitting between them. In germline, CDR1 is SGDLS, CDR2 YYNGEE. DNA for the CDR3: TGTGCCAGCAGCGTAGGGCAACAGGCTAACTCTGGAAACACCATATATTTT. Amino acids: CASSVGQQANSGNTIYF.

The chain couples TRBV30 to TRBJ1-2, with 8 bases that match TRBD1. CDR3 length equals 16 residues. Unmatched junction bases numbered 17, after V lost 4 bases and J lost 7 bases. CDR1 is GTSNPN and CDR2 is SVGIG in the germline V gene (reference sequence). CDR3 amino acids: CAWKNLDGTGLSGYTF. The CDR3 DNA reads TGTGCCTGGAAAAACCTCGACGGGACAGGACTCTCTGGCTACACCTTC.

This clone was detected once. CDR3 residues: CASSYDPSGGAFREQFF. CDR3 DNA sequence: TGTGCCAGCAGCTATGATCCCAGCGGGGGGGCCTTTCGGGAGCAGTTCTTC. This chain connects TRBV9 to TRBJ2-1; 10 nucleotides match TRBD2. From germline, CDR1 is SGDLS and CDR2 YYNGEE. CDR3 size: 17 residues. J lost 10 bases, V lost 4 bases, and 17 bases had no gene match.

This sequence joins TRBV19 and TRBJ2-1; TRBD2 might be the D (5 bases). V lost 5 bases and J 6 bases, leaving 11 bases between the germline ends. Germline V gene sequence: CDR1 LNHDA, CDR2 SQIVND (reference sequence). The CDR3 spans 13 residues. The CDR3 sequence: CASSSLAGNEQFF. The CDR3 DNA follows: TGTGCCAGTAGTTCTCTAGCAGGCAATGAGCAGTTCTTC.

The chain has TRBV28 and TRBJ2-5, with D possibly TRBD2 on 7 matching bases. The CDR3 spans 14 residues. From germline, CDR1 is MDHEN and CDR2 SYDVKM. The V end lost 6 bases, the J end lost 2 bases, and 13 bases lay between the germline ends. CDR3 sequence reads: CASRQGGEQETQYF. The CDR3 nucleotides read TGTGCCAGCAGACAGGGAGGGGAGCAAGAGACCCAGTACTTC. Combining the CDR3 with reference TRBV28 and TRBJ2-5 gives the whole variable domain DVKVTQSSRYLVKRTGEKVFLECVQDMDHENMFWYRQDPGLGLRLIYFSYDVKMKEKGDIPEGYSVSREKKERFSLILESASTNQTSMYLCASRQGGEQETQYFGPGTRLLVL.

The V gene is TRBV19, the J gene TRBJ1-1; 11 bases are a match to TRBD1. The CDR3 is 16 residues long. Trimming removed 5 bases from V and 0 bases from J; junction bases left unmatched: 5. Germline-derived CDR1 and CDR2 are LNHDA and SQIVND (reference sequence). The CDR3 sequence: CASSPRDRGVNTEAFF. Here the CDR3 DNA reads TGTGCCAGTAGTCCTCGGGACAGGGGGGTGAACACTGAAGCTTTCTTT.

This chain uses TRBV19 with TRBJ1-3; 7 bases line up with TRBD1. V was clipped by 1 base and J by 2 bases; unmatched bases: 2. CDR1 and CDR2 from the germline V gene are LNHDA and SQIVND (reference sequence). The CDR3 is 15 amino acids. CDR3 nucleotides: TGTGCCAGTAGTATAGCGCAGGGGGCTGGAAACACCATATATTTT. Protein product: CASSIAQGAGNTIYF.

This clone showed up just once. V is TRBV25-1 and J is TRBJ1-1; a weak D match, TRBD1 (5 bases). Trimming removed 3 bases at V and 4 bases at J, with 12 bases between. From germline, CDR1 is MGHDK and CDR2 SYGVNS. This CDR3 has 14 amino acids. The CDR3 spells CASSDLGGGTEAFF. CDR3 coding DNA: TGTGCCAGCAGTGATCTGGGGGGAGGCACTGAAGCTTTCTTT.

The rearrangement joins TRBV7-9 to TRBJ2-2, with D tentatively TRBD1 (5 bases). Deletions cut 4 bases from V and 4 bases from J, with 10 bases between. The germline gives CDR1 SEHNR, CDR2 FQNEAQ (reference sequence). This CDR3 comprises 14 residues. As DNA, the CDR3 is TGTGCCAGCAGCTCCAGGGTCGGCACCGGGGAGCTGTTTTTT. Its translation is CASSSRVGTGELFF. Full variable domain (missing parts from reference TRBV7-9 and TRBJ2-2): DTGVSQNPRHKITKRGQNVTFRCDPISEHNRLYWYRQTLGQGPEFLTYFQNEAQLEKSRLLSDRFSAERPKGSFSTLEIQRTEQGDSAMYLCASSSRVGTGELFFGEGSRLTVL.

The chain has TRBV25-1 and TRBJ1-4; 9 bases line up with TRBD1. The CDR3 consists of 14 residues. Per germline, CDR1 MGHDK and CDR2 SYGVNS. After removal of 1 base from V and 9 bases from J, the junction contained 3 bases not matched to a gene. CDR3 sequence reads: CASSESTGGKKLFF. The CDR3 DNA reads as TGTGCCAGCAGTGAATCGACAGGGGGTAAAAAACTGTTTTTT. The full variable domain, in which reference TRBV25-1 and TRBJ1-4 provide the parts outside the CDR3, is EADIYQTPRYLVIGTGKKITLECSQTMGHDKMYWYQQDPGMELHLIHYSYGVNSTEKGDLSSESTVSRIRTEHFPLTLESARPSHTSQYLCASSESTGGKKLFFGSGTQLSVL.

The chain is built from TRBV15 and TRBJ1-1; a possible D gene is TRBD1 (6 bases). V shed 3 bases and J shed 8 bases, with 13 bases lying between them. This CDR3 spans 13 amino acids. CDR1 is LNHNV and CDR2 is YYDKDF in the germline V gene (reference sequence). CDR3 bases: TGTGCCACCAGCAGGGGGGGGCGGCTAGAAGCTTTCTTT. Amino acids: CATSRGGRLEAFF.